These T cell receptor beta chains were read from a single sample in a study of tumor-infiltrating lymphocytes in localized non-small cell lung cancer. Assay: immunoSEQ multiplex PCR; the TCRdb copy retains only in-frame clones and omits some. Here the sample spans over 7,000 clones, over 70% being singletons. The sample comprised uninvolved lung tissue not adjacent to the tumor. All receptors come from a human donor with non-small cell lung cancer. Each CDR3 is given without its conserved first and last residue. Each record gives: V gene, CDR3 protein.

TRBV7-2,ASSFFRDRDQPQH
TRBV10-3,AISETGGNYGYT
TRBV19,ASSPQGAKNIQY
TRBV19,ASSISLAGARNEQF
TRBV5-1,ASSLDVGYGYT
TRBV5-6,ASSLSTKGWDEQY
TRBV11-1,ASSAHRGSYNEQF
TRBV5-1,ASSAGQGATGYT
TRBV6-1,ASSDFASGTGNEQF
TRBV5-1,ASRATGQSGELF
TRBV5-1,ASSLENRGEKLF
TRBV6-5,ASSYVGNEKLF
TRBV9,ASSVDVSSGANVLT
TRBV5-1,ASSLESPNYGYT
TRBV5-1,ASSPGMDTEAF
TRBV11-2,ASSLGRVANTEAF
TRBV5-5,ASTLALVRSGSYEQY
TRBV6-5,ASSYAHASGNTIY
TRBV11-3,ASSLGQPTDTQY
TRBV4-1,ASSQEASGEQY
TRBV5-4,ASSPKGSNEQY
TRBV5-1,ASSVSGSSADTQY
TRBV28,ASSFSRGLNQPQH
TRBV9,ASSSGAEFYNEQF
TRBV20-1,SASSGYGYT
TRBV9,ASSVGGPETQY
TRBV29-1,SVVGTTSYEQY
TRBV5-6,ASSLGAGYGYT
TRBV5-5,ASTPAGGYQPQH
TRBV28,ASSLGGTGLSYGYT
TRBV10-2,ASSAAGAIYEQY
TRBV7-9,ASSPARGANTEAF
TRBV6-1,ASRGQGAGTEAF
TRBV27,ASSFGGGSYNEQF
TRBV28,ASSQTGTAYNEQF
TRBV29-1,SVEANYREQY
TRBV6-5,ASSPPGNQPQH
TRBV6-5,ASSSGTSGRAELF
TRBV4-1,ASSDLTGGPVDAEAF
TRBV6-5,ASSKSGRNEQF
TRBV29-1,SVEVEGVGYT
TRBV9,ASSEDGSQEDEQY
TRBV27,ASSLRGTDTQY
TRBV28,ASSSGPMKTQY
TRBV11-2,ASSPVGRDTGELF
TRBV5-1,ASRPGQGYYEQY
TRBV30,AWSWEYGYT
TRBV11-2,ASRPPGDFYEQY
TRBV4-1,ASSQWDRGLVEAF
TRBV15,ATSSGPYTGELF
TRBV13,ASRQGLAGGEQY
TRBV5-5,ASSLAGAGGIEQY
TRBV6-5,ASNSRQGLEQF
TRBV5-1,ASSMRGGVGSGYT
TRBV7-3,ASSGRGLAGLYNEQF
TRBV4-2,ASSQGSGGALADTQY
TRBV28,ASSLRGETGELF
TRBV25-1,ASTPPGTGTGELF
TRBV7-3,ASSLVPSGSGTKNIQY
TRBV5-6,ASSYGRDYEQY